Presented here are 25 T cell receptor beta chains from one specimen sequenced in a study of lymphopenia after photon versus proton radiotherapy. Sequenced by immunoSEQ multiplex PCR; TCRdb stores in-frame clones only, minus some. The sample has almost 30,000 clones; around nine tenths are singletons. Sequencing used peripheral blood, obtained from a patient treated with proton-based radiotherapy. The receptors shown here come from an older woman with cholangiocarcinoma. Some clones in this sample may be carry-over from other donors' samples.

This clone was seen only a few times. The V call is TRBV2, the J call TRBJ1-5, with D possibly TRBD1 on 5 matching bases. Germline values: CDR1 SNHLY, CDR2 FYNNEI. With 6 bases removed from V and 8 bases from J, the gap between germline ends came to 11 bases. This CDR3 is 12 amino acids long. The DNA of the CDR3 is TGTGCCAGCAGAGGAGCGGGGGAGCCCCAGCATTTT. Its protein is CASRGAGEPQHF.

The chain links TRBV5-1 to TRBJ2-6; 12 bases agree with TRBD1. The junction had 8 bases not matched to a gene; V was cut back by 5 bases and J by 5 bases. Looked up from germline, CDR1 is SGHRS and CDR2 is YFSETQ. The CDR3 sequence is 17 residues long. This CDR3 reads CASSSGQGAYWANVLTF. The CDR3 DNA is TGCGCCAGCAGTTCGGGACAGGGGGCGTACTGGGCCAACGTCCTGACTTTC.

The V gene is TRBV9, the J gene TRBJ2-2; 11 nucleotides align to TRBD2. CDR1 is SGDLS and CDR2 is YYNGEE in the germline V gene. V lost 5 bases, J lost 2 bases, and 5 bases stayed unmatched. The CDR3 spans 16 residues. In DNA, the CDR3 is TGTGCCAGCAGACAAACTAGCGGGAGTAACACCGGGGAGCTGTTTTTT. Translated: CASRQTSGSNTGELFF.

Turning to this clone: A much larger clone lies one base from this, so it may be a read error. J is TRBJ1-2 and V is TRBV2, with TRBD1 matching over 7 bases. CDR3 length: 13 residues. The germline CDR1 and CDR2 sequences are SNHLY and FYNNEI. CDR3 sequence: CASSGQENYGYIF. The CDR3 DNA follows: TGTGCCAGCAGCGGACAGGAAAACTATGGCTACATCTTC.

The genes are TRBV29-1 and TRBJ1-2; 9 bases are shared with TRBD1. Germline CDR1 and CDR2: SQVTM and ANQGSEA. J was trimmed by 6 bases and V by 5 bases; bases with no gene match: 7. CDR3 length: 13 amino acids. CDR3 amino acids: CSVSDRGGDGYTF. CDR3 DNA: TGCAGCGTTTCTGACAGGGGGGGAGATGGCTACACCTTC. Using reference TRBV29-1 and TRBJ1-2 for the parts outside the CDR3, the full variable domain is SAVISQKPSRDICQRGTSLTIQCQVDSQVTMMFWYRQQPGQSLTLIATANQGSEATYESGFVIDKFPISRPNLTFSTLTVSNMSPEDSSIYLCSVSDRGGDGYTFGSGTRLTVV.

This clone has just one count. This chain connects TRBV27 to TRBJ2-7; 9 bases map to TRBD1. After removal of 4 bases from V and 5 bases from J, the junction contained 9 bases not matched to a gene. The CDR3 extends over 15 amino acids. Germline lookup yields CDR1 MNHEY and CDR2 SMNVEV (reference sequence). CDR3 residues: CASSSPGTGLNEQYF. Written as DNA, the CDR3 is TGTGCCAGCAGTTCCCCCGGGACAGGGCTCAACGAGCAGTACTTC.

The chain uses TRBV18 and TRBJ1-5; D possibly corresponds to TRBD1 (5 bases). Germline loops: CDR1 KGHSH, CDR2 LQKENI. The CDR3 extends over 16 amino acids. Trimming pared 6 bases from V and 1 base from J, leaving 16 bases between. CDR3 nucleotides: TGTGCCAGCTCCCCTAGACAGCTTCAGAGCAATCAGCCCCAGCATTTT. Protein sequence: CASSPRQLQSNQPQHF.

This sequence joins TRBV11-3 and TRBJ2-2; 11 bases line up with TRBD2. CDR3 size: 19 residues. Germline V CDR1 and CDR2: SGHNT, YENEEA. V dropped 5 bases and J dropped 5; count of bases not matched to a gene: 16. The CDR3 region is CASSPHTGALAGVTGELFF. The CDR3 coding sequence is TGTGCCAGCAGCCCACACACTGGAGCACTAGCGGGAGTTACCGGGGAGCTGTTTTTT. Drawing the rest from reference TRBV11-3 and TRBJ2-2, the complete variable domain is EAGVVQSPRYKIIEKKQPVAFWCNPISGHNTLYWYLQNLGQGPELLIRYENEEAVDDSQLPKDRFSAERLKGVDSTLKIQPAELGDSAVYLCASSPHTGALAGVTGELFFGEGSRLTVL.

The V and J genes are TRBV12-5 and TRBJ2-3; D not certain. Germline-derived CDR1 and CDR2 are LGHNT and FRNRAP. Trimming took 1 base from V and 2 from J, leaving 13 bases between them. The CDR3 consists of 16 residues. CDR3 nucleotide sequence: TGTGCTAGTGGTTTGGGGTGGGTTGGCGACACAGATACGCAGTATTTT. Translated: CASGLGWVGDTDTQYF.

This clone was observed a handful of times. This chain joins TRBV29-1 and TRBJ1-2, with D hard to call. The germline CDR1 and CDR2 sequences are SQVTM and ANQGSEA. V was pared by 4 bases and J by 4 bases, with 7 bases between. The CDR3 is 11 residues long. The CDR3 DNA follows: TGCAGCGTTGGGGGAGGCTATGGCTACACCTTC. The encoded protein is CSVGGGYGYTF.

The J gene is TRBJ2-3, the V gene TRBV5-1; 8 bases align to TRBD2. The CDR3 contains 16 residues. After removal of 4 bases from V and 1 base from J, the junction contained 8 bases not matched to a gene. CDR1 is SGHRS, CDR2 YFSETQ, per germline. CDR3 region: CASSPGTSRGTDTQYF. The CDR3 coding sequence is TGCGCCAGCAGCCCTGGGACTAGTCGGGGCACAGATACGCAGTATTTT.

The gene calls are TRBV5-1 and TRBJ2-3, with 10 bases matching TRBD2. CDR1 SGHRS and CDR2 YFSETQ come from the germline V gene. With 0 bases clipped from V and 6 bases from J, the junction kept 7 bases outside the gene matches. The CDR3 loop spans 16 amino acids. CDR3 coding DNA: TGCGCCAGCAGCTTGGAGGCTAGCGGGAGTTACGATACGCAGTATTTT. It is translated as CASSLEASGSYDTQYF.

The V call is TRBV7-9, the J call TRBJ2-1; D gene ambiguous. Trimming removed 5 bases at V and 5 bases at J, with 22 bases between. There are 17 residues in the CDR3. Per the germline V gene, CDR1 is SEHNR and CDR2 is FQNEAQ (reference sequence). CDR3 sequence: CASSPTLVGPRNNEQFF. CDR3 DNA sequence: TGTGCCAGCAGCCCGACTTTGGTGGGTCCCCGAAACAATGAGCAGTTCTTC.

This chain joins TRBV5-1 and TRBJ2-7, with 8 bases that match TRBD1. V shed 1 base and J 5 bases; nucleotides not matched to a gene: 11. The germline V gene encodes CDR1 SGHRS and CDR2 YFSETQ. This CDR3 has 16 amino acids. CDR3 nucleotide sequence: TGCGCCAGCAGCTTGTCAGCTACGGACAGGGTCAACGAGCAGTACTTC. Protein: CASSLSATDRVNEQYF.

The chain employs TRBV19 and TRBJ2-1; 10 nucleotides align to TRBD1. Germline V gene data show CDR1 as LNHDA and CDR2 as SQIVND (reference sequence). The CDR3 is 15 residues long. V dropped 5 bases and J dropped 5; count of bases not matched to a gene: 6. This CDR3 is CASSVTGTGDNEQFF. In nucleotides, the CDR3 is TGTGCCAGTAGTGTAACCGGGACAGGGGACAATGAGCAGTTCTTC.

The chain recombines TRBV27 with TRBJ2-1, with 7 bases that match TRBD2. The CDR3 is made up of 17 amino acids. Germline CDR1 and CDR2: MNHEY and SMNVEV (reference sequence). The trim removed 10 bases at V and 7 bases at J, leaving 22 bases unmatched. CDR3 sequence (DNA): TGTGCCACCAATACAGCGGGACTCGCCGCTGGGGGTAATGAGCAGTTCTTC. Its protein is CATNTAGLAAGGNEQFF.

This clone has a handful of counts. V is TRBV29-1 and J is TRBJ1-2; no firm D call. V was trimmed by 6 bases and J by 6 bases, leaving 5 bases between them. This CDR3 region has 9 residues. CDR1 is SQVTM, CDR2 ANQGSEA, per germline. CDR3 DNA sequence: TGCAGCGTGTGGGATGGCTACACCTTC. Protein: CSVWDGYTF.

This clone was picked up a small number of times. The genes are TRBV6-5 and TRBJ2-2; TRBD1 matches 8 bases. Germline CDR1 reads MNHEY; CDR2 reads SVGAGI. Trimming removed 6 bases from V and 5 bases from J; junction bases left unmatched: 5. The CDR3 covers 14 residues. CDR3 DNA sequence: TGTGCCAGCAGCCTCAGGGGGCGTACCGGGGAGCTGTTTTTT. Translating gives CASSLRGRTGELFF.

This clone was picked up one time. The chain couples TRBV7-8 to TRBJ2-5, with D perhaps being TRBD1 or TRBD2 (6 bases each). The J call may be faulty, since TRBJ2-7 better matches the DNA end. Germline-derived CDR1 and CDR2 are SGHVS and FQNEAQ. The length of the CDR3 is 15 residues. CDR3: CASSSRGGVSYEQYF. CDR3 DNA sequence: TGTGCCAGCAGCTCCAGGGGCGGGGTCTCCTACGAGCAGTACTTC.

V and J are TRBV15 and TRBJ2-5, with 9 bases aligning to TRBD2. The V segment lost 6 bases and the J segment 2 bases; nucleotides outside the gene matches: 19. The V gene's germline CDR1 is LNHNV and CDR2 YYDKDF (reference sequence). This CDR3 region has 19 residues. CDR3 amino acids: CATSHTSGLARGLQETQYF. CDR3 DNA sequence: TGTGCCACCAGTCATACTAGCGGGCTGGCGAGGGGGCTTCAAGAGACCCAGTACTTC.

The rearrangement uses TRBV5-6 and TRBJ2-2; D call uncertain. V lost 2 bases and J lost 0, with 5 bases in between. This CDR3 comprises 14 residues. CDR1 and CDR2 (germline): SGHDT, YYEEEE. The CDR3 sequence is CASSFVANTGELFF. DNA of the CDR3: TGTGCCAGCAGCTTCGTAGCGAACACCGGGGAGCTGTTTTTT. Together with reference TRBV5-6 and TRBJ2-2, the CDR3 gives the full variable domain: DAGVTQSPTHLIKTRGQQVTLRCSPKSGHDTVSWYQQALGQGPQFIFQYYEEEERQRGNFPDRFSGHQFPNYSSELNVNALLLGDSALYLCASSFVANTGELFFGEGSRLTVL.

The chain couples TRBV2 to TRBJ2-5; no clear D gene. The CDR3 is made up of 11 amino acids. The germline V and J ends were trimmed by 3 bases and 4 bases, with 3 bases remaining between them. The V gene's germline CDR1 is SNHLY and CDR2 FYNNEI. The CDR3 bases are TGTGCCAGCAGTGAGAGAGAGACCCAGTACTTC. This translates into CASSERETQYF.

The genes are TRBV27 and TRBJ2-1, with D possibly being TRBD2 (5 bases). Trimming pared 4 bases from V and 7 bases from J, leaving 11 bases between. The CDR3 covers 13 residues. CDR1 and CDR2 (germline): MNHEY, SMNVEV (reference sequence). CDR3: CASSSDWENEQFF. The DNA for the CDR3 is TGTGCCAGCAGTTCCGACTGGGAGAATGAGCAGTTCTTC.

The chain is built from TRBV18 and TRBJ2-7; D might be TRBD2 (7 bases). Trimming pared 3 bases from V and 1 base from J, leaving 13 bases between. The CDR3 loop spans 15 amino acids. The germline CDR1 and CDR2 sequences are KGHSH and LQKENI. This CDR3 reads CASSPMGGASYEQYF. In DNA, the CDR3 is TGTGCCAGCTCACCCATGGGGGGGGCGTCCTACGAGCAGTACTTC.

This chain uses TRBV5-4 with TRBJ2-7, with 9 bases matching TRBD2. The CDR3 is 15 residues long. Losses at the gene ends were 3 bases for V and 3 bases for J; bases not matched to a gene: 7. The germline V gene has CDR1 SGHNT and CDR2 YYREEE (reference sequence). Here the CDR3 DNA reads TGTGCCAGCAGCTATTCGACTAGCGGACACTACGAGCAGTACTTC. This gives the protein CASSYSTSGHYEQYF.